The 11 T cell receptor beta chains reported below all come from one sample, sequenced in a study of shared clonotypes between healthy human individuals. The table came from immunoSEQ multiplex PCR; TCRdb's copy has only in-frame clones and leaves some out. The sample has more than 400,000 clones; about 78% are singletons. The sample taken for sequencing was PBMCs. These receptors originate from a woman in her forties in good health. Some clones in this sample may be carry-over from other donors' samples.

CDR3 nucleotides: TGTGCCAGCGCAGGGCTCGGGGAGACCCAGTACTTC. Amino acids: CASAGLGETQYF. J is TRBJ2-5 and V is TRBV28; maybe TRBD1 (5 bases). V was cut by 8 bases and J by 5 bases, with 12 bases left in between. The CDR3 sequence is 12 residues long. Germline V gives CDR1 MDHEN, CDR2 SYDVKM.

The chain combines TRBV29-1 with TRBJ2-7; 8 bases align to TRBD2. Looked up from germline, CDR1 is SQVTM and CDR2 is ANQGSEA. The V and J ends lost 4 bases and 6 bases, in that order; junction bases with no gene match: 8. The CDR3 covers 13 residues. The chain's CDR3 is CSVAGLVDGEQYF. Here the CDR3 DNA reads TGCAGCGTTGCGGGACTAGTGGATGGCGAGCAGTACTTC.

V gene TRBV6-1 combines with J gene TRBJ1-1; 9 nucleotides align to TRBD1. Germline CDR1 MNHNS, CDR2 SASEGT. The V gene end was trimmed by 3 bases and the J gene end by 7 bases; junction bases not matched to a gene: 6. This CDR3 contains 14 residues. Written as DNA, the CDR3 is TGTGCCAGCAGTGAGGCGGACAGGGGTGGTGAAGCTTTCTTT. Protein sequence: CASSEADRGGEAFF.

Note on this clone: This is likely an artifact of a read error, given a far larger clone one base away. The chain has TRBV2 and TRBJ1-5; no firm D call. The CDR3 extends over 13 amino acids. Germline values: CDR1 SNHLY, CDR2 FYNNEI. The CDR3: CVSSEDVNQPQHF. In DNA, the CDR3 is TGTGTCAGCAGTGAAGACGTTAATCAGCCCCAGCATTTT.

The chain recombines TRBV7-9 with TRBJ2-3; D remains ambiguous. This CDR3 comprises 15 residues. Trimming removed 1 base from V and 0 bases from J, with 8 bases in between. The germline CDR1 and CDR2 sequences are SEHNR and FQNEAQ (reference sequence). CDR3 loop: CASSLVSASTDTQYF. DNA for the CDR3: TGTGCCAGCAGCTTAGTATCAGCAAGCACAGATACGCAGTATTTT.

This sequence joins TRBV7-8 and TRBJ1-5, with 7 bases identical to TRBD1. Per germline, CDR1 SGHVS and CDR2 FQNEAQ. V dropped 4 bases and J dropped 6; count of bases not matched to a gene: 18. CDR3 length: 18 residues. The CDR3 is CASSYVRQGRGHGQPQHF. CDR3 DNA sequence: TGTGCCAGCAGCTACGTCCGGCAGGGTAGGGGGCATGGTCAGCCCCAGCATTTT. Full variable domain (outside the CDR3, taken from reference TRBV7-8 and TRBJ1-5): GAGVSQSPRYKVAKRGQDVALRCDPISGHVSLFWYQQALGQGPEFLTYFQNEAQLDKSGLPSDRFFAERPEGSVSTLKIQRTQQEDSAVYLCASSYVRQGRGHGQPQHFGDGTRLSIL.

This chain connects TRBV7-8 to TRBJ2-3; 10 nucleotides line up with TRBD2. The CDR3 runs 17 residues. Trimming took 3 bases from V and 5 from J; bases not matched to a gene: 11. From germline, CDR1 is SGHVS and CDR2 FQNEAQ. CDR3 in amino acids: CASSFGQLAGAIDTQYF. The CDR3 DNA follows: TGTGCCAGCAGCTTTGGCCAGCTAGCGGGAGCGATAGATACGCAGTATTTT.

This chain uses TRBV18 with TRBJ2-2; 10 bases align to TRBD1. V dropped 4 bases and J dropped 3; count of bases not matched to a gene: 11. The CDR3 extends over 18 amino acids. CDR1 is KGHSH and CDR2 is LQKENI in the germline V gene. The CDR3 bases are TGTGCCAGCTCACAGACAGGGGGCCATACTTTCTACACCGGGGAGCTGTTTTTT. Translation gives CASSQTGGHTFYTGELFF.

The chain has TRBV10-2 and TRBJ1-6, with 7 bases that match TRBD1. There are 12 residues in the CDR3. The V gene end was trimmed by 3 bases and the J gene end by 12 bases; junction bases not matched to a gene: 2. The germline V gene encodes CDR1 WSHSY and CDR2 SAAADI. The CDR3, as DNA: TGCGCCAGCAGTGACAGGGGGGAACCCCTCCACTTT. Its protein product is CASSDRGEPLHF.

The CDR3 protein is CASSRGLTFSTDTQYF. CDR3 in DNA: TGTGCCAGCAGTAGGGGACTCACTTTCAGCACAGATACGCAGTATTTT. V and J are TRBV6-6 and TRBJ2-3; D possibly corresponds to TRBD2 (6 bases). The V gene's germline CDR1 is MNHNY and CDR2 SVGAGI (reference sequence). The length of the CDR3 is 16 residues. Trimming left V 5 bases short and J 0 bases short, with 15 bases between.

J is TRBJ2-3 and V is TRBV6-6; possibly TRBD2 for D (5 bases). V was pared by 2 bases and J by 2 bases, with 8 bases between. The CDR3 loop spans 14 amino acids. Germline V gene lookup returns CDR1 MNHNY and CDR2 SVGAGI (reference sequence). The CDR3 DNA reads TGTGCCAGCAGTTACAGGGAGCCCACAGATACGCAGTATTTT. It codes for CASSYREPTDTQYF.